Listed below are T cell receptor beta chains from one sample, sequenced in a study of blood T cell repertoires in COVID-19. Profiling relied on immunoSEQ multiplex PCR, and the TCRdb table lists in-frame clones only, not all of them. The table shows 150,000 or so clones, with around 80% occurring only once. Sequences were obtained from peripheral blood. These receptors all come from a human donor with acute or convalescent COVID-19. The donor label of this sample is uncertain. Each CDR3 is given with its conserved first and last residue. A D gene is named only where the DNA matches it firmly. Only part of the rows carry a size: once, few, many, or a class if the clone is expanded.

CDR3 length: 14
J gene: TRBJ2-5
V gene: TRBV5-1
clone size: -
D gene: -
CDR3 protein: CANPGSGYQETQYF
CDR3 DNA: TGCGCCAACCCGGGTTCGGGTTACCAAGAGACCCAGTACTTC

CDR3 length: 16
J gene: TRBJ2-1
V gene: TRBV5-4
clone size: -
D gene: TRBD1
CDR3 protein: CASSGRDRGFVNEQFF
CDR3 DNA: TGTGCCAGCAGCGGCCGGGACAGGGGATTTGTAAATGAGCAGTTCTTC

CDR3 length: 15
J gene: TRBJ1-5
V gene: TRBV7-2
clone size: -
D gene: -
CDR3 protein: CASSLEGIRNQPQHF
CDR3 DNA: TGTGCCAGCAGCTTAGAGGGGATTAGGAATCAGCCCCAGCATTTT

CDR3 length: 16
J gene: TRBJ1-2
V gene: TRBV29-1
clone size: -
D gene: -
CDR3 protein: CSVEAGWVSSTYGYTF
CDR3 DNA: TGCAGCGTTGAAGCCGGGTGGGTCAGTTCGACCTATGGCTACACCTTC

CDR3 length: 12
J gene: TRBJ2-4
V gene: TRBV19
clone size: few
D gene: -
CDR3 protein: CASRNQGNIQYF
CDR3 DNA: TGTGCCAGTCGAAACCAGGGAAACATTCAGTACTTC

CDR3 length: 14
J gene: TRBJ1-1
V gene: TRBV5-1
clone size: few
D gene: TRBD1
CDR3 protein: CASSFGRDSTEAFF
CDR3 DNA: TGCGCCAGCAGCTTCGGCAGGGACAGCACTGAAGCTTTCTTT

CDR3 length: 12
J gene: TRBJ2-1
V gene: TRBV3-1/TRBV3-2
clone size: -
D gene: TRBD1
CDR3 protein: CASSPQGPEQFF
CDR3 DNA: TGTGCCAGCAGCCCACAGGGGCCTGAGCAGTTCTTC

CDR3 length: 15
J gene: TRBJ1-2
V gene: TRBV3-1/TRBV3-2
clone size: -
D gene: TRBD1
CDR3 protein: CASSRSTGTNYGYTF
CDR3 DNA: TGTGCCAGCAGCCGATCGACAGGGACTAACTATGGCTACACCTTC

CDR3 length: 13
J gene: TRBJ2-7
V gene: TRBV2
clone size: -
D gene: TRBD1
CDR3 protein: CASRTGASYEQYF
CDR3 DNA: TGTGCCAGCAGGACAGGGGCCAGCTACGAGCAGTACTTC

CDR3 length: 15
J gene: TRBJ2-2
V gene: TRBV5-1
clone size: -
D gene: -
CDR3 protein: CASSLVNKNTGELFF
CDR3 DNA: TGCGCCAGCAGCTTGGTGAACAAGAACACCGGGGAGCTGTTTTTT

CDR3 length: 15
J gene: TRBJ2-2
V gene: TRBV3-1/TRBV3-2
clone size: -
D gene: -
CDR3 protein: CASSQSIRGSGELFF
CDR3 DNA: TGTGCCAGCAGCCAATCGATTCGGGGTTCCGGGGAGCTGTTTTTT

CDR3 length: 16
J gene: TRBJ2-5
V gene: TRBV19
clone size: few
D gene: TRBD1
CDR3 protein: CASSTRHRGLEETQYF
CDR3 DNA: TGTGCCAGTAGTACCCGCCACAGGGGGCTCGAGGAGACCCAGTACTTC

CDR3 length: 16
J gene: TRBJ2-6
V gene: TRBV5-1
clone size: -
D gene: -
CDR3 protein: CASSTGHTSGANVLTF
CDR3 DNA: TGCGCCAGCAGCACCGGACATACCTCTGGGGCCAACGTCCTGACTTTC

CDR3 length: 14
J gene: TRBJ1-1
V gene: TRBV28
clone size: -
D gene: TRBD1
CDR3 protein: CASSFTGQGAEAFF
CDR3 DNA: TGTGCCAGCAGTTTCACAGGGCAGGGGGCTGAAGCTTTCTTT

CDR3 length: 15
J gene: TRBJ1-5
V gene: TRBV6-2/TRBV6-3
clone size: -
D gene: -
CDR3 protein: CASTPVAGHNQPQHF
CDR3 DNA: TGTGCCAGCACCCCTGTGGCAGGCCACAATCAGCCCCAGCATTTT

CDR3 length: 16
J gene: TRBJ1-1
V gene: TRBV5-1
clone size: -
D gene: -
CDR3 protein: CASSPGTPYGNTEAFF
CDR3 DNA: TGCGCCAGCAGCCCCGGGACACCGTACGGGAACACTGAAGCTTTCTTT

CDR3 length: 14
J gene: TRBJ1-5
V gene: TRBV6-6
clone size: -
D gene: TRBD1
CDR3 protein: CASSGRTGGQPQHF
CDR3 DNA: TGTGCCAGCAGCGGACGGACAGGGGGTCAGCCCCAGCATTTT

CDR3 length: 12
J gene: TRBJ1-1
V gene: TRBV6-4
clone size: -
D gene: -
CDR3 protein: CASMAGNTEAFF
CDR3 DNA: TGTGCCAGCATGGCGGGGAACACTGAAGCTTTCTTT

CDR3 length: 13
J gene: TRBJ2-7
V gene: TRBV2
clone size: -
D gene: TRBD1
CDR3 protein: CASFRDRDYEQYF
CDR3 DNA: TGTGCCAGCTTCCGGGACAGGGACTACGAGCAGTACTTC

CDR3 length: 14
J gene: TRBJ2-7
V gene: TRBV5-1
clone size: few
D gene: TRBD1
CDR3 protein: CASSRDRASYEQYF
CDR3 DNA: TGCGCCAGCAGCCGGGACAGGGCCTCCTACGAGCAGTACTTC

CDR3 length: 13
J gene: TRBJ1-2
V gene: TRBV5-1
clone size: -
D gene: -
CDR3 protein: CASSFDTQGGYTF
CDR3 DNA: TGCGCCAGCAGCTTCGACACGCAGGGTGGCTACACCTTC

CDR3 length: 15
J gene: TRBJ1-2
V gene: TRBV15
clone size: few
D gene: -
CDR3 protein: CATSRRGAGPRGYTF
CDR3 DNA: TGTGCCACCAGCAGACGCGGGGCAGGTCCTCGGGGCTACACCTTC

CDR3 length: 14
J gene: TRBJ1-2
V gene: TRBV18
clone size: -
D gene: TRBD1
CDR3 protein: CASSLGTANYGYTF
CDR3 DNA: TGTGCCAGCTCACTGGGGACAGCTAACTATGGCTACACCTTC

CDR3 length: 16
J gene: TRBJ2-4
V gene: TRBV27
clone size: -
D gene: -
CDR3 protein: CASSSYSPAGLDIQYF
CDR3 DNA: TGTGCCAGCAGTTCCTACTCCCCAGCAGGTTTGGACATTCAGTACTTC

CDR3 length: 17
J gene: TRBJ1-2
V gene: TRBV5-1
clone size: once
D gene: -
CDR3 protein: CASSYGGSGQLGGGYTF
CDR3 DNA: TGCGCCAGCAGCTATGGAGGGTCAGGCCAGCTAGGCGGTGGCTACACCTTC

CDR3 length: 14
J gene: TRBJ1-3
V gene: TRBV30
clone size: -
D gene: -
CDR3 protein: CAWSRDFSGNTIYF
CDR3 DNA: TGTGCCTGGAGCAGGGATTTCTCTGGAAACACCATATATTTT

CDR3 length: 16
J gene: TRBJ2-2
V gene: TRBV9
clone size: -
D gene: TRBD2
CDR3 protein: CASSVVGGAYTGELFF
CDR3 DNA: TGTGCCAGCAGCGTAGTCGGGGGGGCCTACACCGGGGAGCTGTTTTTT

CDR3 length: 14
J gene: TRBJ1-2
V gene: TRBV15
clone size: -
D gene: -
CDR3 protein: CATSRGTADYGYTF
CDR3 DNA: TGTGCCACCAGCAGGGGAACAGCGGACTATGGCTACACCTTC

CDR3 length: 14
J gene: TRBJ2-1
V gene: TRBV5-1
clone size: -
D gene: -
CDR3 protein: CASSLGPIYNEQFF
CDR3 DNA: TGCGCCAGCAGCTTGGGGCCAATCTACAATGAGCAGTTCTTC

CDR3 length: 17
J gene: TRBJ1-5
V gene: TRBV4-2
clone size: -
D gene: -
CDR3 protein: CASSHKATGDRNQPQHF
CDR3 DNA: TGTGCCAGCAGCCACAAGGCCACGGGGGATCGTAATCAGCCCCAGCATTTT

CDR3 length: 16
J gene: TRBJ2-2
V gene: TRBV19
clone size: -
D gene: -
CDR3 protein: CASSKGVGSDTGELFF
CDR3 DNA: TGTGCCAGTAGTAAGGGGGTAGGATCGGACACCGGGGAGCTGTTTTTT

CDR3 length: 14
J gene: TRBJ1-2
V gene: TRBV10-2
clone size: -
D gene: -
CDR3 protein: CASSESTGIYGYTF
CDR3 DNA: TGCGCCAGCAGTGAGTCTACAGGGATCTATGGCTACACCTTC

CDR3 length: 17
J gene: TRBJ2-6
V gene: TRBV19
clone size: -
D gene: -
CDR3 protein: CASSIGGGSSGANVLTF
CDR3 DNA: TGTGCCAGTAGTATCGGAGGCGGAAGCTCTGGGGCCAACGTCCTGACTTTC

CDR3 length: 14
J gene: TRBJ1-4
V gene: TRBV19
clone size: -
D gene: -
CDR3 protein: CASSNLRQERKLFF
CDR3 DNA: TGTGCCTCCTCTAACCTACGACAGGAGCGGAAACTGTTTTTT

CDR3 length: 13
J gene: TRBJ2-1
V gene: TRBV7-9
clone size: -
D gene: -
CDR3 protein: CASSLGGGLVQFF
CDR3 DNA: TGTGCCAGCAGCTTAGGTGGCGGTCTGGTCCAGTTCTTC

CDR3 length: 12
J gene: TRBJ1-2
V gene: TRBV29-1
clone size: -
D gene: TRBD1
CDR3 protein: CSVRQGNYGYTF
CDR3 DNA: TGCAGCGTGAGACAGGGGAACTATGGCTACACCTTC

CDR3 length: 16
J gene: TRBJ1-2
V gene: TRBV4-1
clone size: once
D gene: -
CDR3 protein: CASSQFRGIANYGYTF
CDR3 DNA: TGCGCCAGCAGCCAGTTCAGGGGCATAGCTAACTATGGCTACACCTTC

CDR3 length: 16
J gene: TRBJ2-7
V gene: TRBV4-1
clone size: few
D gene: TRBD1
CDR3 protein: CASSPGQAPSSYEQYF
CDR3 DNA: TGCGCCAGCAGCCCGGGACAGGCTCCCTCCTCCTACGAGCAGTACTTC

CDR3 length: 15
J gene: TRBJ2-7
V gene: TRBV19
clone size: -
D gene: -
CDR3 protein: CASSITGSSSYEQYF
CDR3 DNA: TGTGCCAGTAGTATAACAGGGAGCAGCTCCTACGAGCAGTACTTC

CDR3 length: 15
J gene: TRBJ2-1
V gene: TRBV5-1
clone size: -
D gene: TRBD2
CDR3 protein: CASSLGPYGGNEQFF
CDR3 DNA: TGCGCCAGCAGCTTGGGTCCCTACGGGGGGAATGAGCAGTTCTTC

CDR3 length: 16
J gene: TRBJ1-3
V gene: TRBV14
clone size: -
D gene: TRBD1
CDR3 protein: CASSQGQGAGGNTIYF
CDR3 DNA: TGTGCCAGCAGCCAAGGACAGGGGGCTGGTGGAAACACCATATATTTT

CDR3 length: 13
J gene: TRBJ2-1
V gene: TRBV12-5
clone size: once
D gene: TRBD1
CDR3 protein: CASRGPSYNEQFF
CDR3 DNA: TGTGCTAGCAGGGGGCCCTCCTACAATGAGCAGTTCTTC